This section outlines one TCR beta chain sequence together with its context. Trimming removed 5 bases from V and 5 bases from J, with 10 bases in between. CDR1 and CDR2 (germline): DFQATT, SNEGSKA (reference sequence). The CDR3 runs to 12 residues. One entry per CDR3 protein results from TCRdb running MiXCR on the RT-PCR reads. The repertoire holds about 680,000 distinct CDR3 sequences, with around 14% as singletons. V is TRBV20-1 and J is TRBJ1-5; D gene ambiguous. Sequenced input: memory CD4+ T cells from blood. The sequence came from a female donor in good health, serving as a healthy control. In DNA form, the CDR3 reads TGCAGTGCTTCCGTTTTGTATCAGCCCCAGCATTTT. Amino acid sequence: CSASVLYQPQHF.